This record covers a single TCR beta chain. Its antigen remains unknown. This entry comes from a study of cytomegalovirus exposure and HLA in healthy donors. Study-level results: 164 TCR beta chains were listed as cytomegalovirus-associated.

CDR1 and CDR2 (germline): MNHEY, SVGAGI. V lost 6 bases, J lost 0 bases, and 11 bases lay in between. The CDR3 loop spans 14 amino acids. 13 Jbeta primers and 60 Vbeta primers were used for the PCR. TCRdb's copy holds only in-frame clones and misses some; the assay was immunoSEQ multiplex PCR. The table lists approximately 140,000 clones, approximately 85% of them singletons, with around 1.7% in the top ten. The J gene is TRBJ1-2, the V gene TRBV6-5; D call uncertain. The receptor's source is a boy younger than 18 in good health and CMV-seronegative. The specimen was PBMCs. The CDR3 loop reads CASRERYSNYGYTF. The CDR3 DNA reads TGTGCCAGCAGGGAGAGATACTCTAACTATGGCTACACCTTC.